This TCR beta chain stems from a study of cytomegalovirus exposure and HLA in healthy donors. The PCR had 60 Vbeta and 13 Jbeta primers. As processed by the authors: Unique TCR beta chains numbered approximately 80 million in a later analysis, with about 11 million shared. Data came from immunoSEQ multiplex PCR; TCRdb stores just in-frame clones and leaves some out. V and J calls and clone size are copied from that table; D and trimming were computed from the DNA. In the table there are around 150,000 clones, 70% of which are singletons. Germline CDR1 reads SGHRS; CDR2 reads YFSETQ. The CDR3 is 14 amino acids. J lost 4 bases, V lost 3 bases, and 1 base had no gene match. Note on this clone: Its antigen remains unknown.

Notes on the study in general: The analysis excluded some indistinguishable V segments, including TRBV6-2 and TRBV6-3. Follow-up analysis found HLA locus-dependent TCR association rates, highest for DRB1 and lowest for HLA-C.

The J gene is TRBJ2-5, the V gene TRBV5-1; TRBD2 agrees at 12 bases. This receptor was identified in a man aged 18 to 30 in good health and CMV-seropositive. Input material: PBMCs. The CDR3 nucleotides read TGCGCCAGCAGCTCGACTAGCGGGGGAGAGACCCAGTACTTC. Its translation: CASSSTSGGETQYF.